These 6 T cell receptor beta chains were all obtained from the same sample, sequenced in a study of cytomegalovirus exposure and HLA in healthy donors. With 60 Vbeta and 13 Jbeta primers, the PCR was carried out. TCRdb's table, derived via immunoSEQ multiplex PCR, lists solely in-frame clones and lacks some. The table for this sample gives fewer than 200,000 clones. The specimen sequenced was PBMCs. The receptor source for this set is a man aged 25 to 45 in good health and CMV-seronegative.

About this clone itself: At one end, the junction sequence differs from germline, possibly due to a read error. The CDR3: CATSRDGGTLAF. Written as DNA, the CDR3 is TGTGCCACCAGCAGAGATGGGGGGACCCTTGCCTTC. The rearrangement uses TRBV15 and TRBJ1-2, with a possible D match to TRBD1 (5 bases). Germline CDR1 LNHNV, CDR2 YYDKDF (reference sequence). CDR3 size: 12 residues.

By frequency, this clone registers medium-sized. The CDR3 DNA reads TGTGCCAGCAGTGAAGGCCGGGTGGAGTATCAGCCCCAGCATTTT. Translated, it gives CASSEGRVEYQPQHF. This rearrangement joins TRBV2 to TRBJ1-5; D is undetermined. Germline CDR1 and CDR2: SNHLY and FYNNEI. Trimming took 1 base from V and 5 from J, leaving 12 bases between them. This CDR3 region has 15 residues. Supplemented by reference TRBV2 and TRBJ1-5, the full variable domain reads EPEVTQTPSHQVTQMGQEVILRCVPISNHLYFYWYRQILGQKVEFLVSFYNNEISEKSEIFDDQFSVERPDGSNFTLKIRSTKLEDSAMYFCASSEGRVEYQPQHFGDGTRLSIL.

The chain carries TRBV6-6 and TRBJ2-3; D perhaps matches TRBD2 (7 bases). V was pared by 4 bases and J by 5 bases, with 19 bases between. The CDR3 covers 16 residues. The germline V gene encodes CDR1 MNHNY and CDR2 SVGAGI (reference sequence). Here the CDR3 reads CASSWGGRASLDTQYF. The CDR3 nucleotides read TGTGCCAGCAGTTGGGGGGGGCGGGCATCGTTAGATACGCAGTATTTT.

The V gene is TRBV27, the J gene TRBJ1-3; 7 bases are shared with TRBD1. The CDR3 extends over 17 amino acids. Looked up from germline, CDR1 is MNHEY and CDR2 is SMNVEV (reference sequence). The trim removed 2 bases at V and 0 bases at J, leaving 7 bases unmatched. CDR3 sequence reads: CASSLRGQLNSGNTIYF. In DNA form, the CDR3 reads TGTGCCAGCAGTTTAAGGGGGCAGTTAAACTCTGGAAACACCATATATTTT.

The DNA for the CDR3 is TGTGCCAGCAGCGGGACAGGGGGTGACTCTAGCACAGATACGCAGTATTTT. The encoded protein is CASSGTGGDSSTDTQYF. This chain connects TRBV11-3 to TRBJ2-3, with 11 bases fitting TRBD1. V trimming: 5 bases; J trimming: 0 bases; junction bases outside the gene matches: 7. The CDR3 totals 17 residues. Germline CDR1 SGHNT, CDR2 YENEEA.

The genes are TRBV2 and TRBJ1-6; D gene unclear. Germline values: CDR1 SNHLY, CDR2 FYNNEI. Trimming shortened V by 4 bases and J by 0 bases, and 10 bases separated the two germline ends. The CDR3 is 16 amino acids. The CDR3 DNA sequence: TGTGCCAGCAGTGCACGTATGAGCTCCTATAATTCACCCCTCCACTTT. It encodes CASSARMSSYNSPLHF.